This record looks at one T cell receptor beta chain sequence and its context. This clonotype appeared a single time. Its antigen specificity is not known. No much larger clonotype is one base removed from it; base qualities were not supplied. A read on its own is weak evidence. This sample is part of a study (dated by TCRdb to the mid-2010s). Regarding the study in general: The study tested whether tumor-infiltrating Tregs in breast cancer are recruited from blood Tregs or converted in situ from other CD4+ T cell subsets.

Points the paper makes about the study in general: Tumor-infiltrating Treg TCR alpha and beta sequences overlapped most with tumor naive CD4+ T cells, then with blood naive CD4+ T cells. Validation in the larger cohort was restricted to a single TCR beta V-J rearrangement rather than whole repertoires. The TCR gene usage of tumor memory CD4+ T cells clustered together with blood and lymph node memory CD4+ cells and with lymph node naive CD4+ cells.

To purify naive CD4+ T cells, the Miltenyi Naive CD4+ T Cell Isolation kit was used, and CD25 microbeads served to deplete Tregs. Tregs, naive and memory CD4+ T cells from tumor, blood and ipsilateral draining lymph nodes of a handful of breast cancer patients underwent full-length TCR alpha and beta sequencing. Mononuclear cells from lymph nodes or approximately 50 ml of peripheral blood were isolated by Ficoll density gradient centrifugation. Sorted cell populations were confirmed by FACS to exceed 90% purity. Full-length TCR variable regions were amplified by 5' RACE PCR with constant-region reverse primers, followed by semi-nested PCR with Nested Universal Primer A. The ReliaPrep RNA Cell Miniprep System was used to extract total RNA, which was then reverse transcribed into 5'RACE-ready cDNA with the SMARTer RACE 5'/3' Kit. An Illumina MiSeq was used to sequence the full-length TCR alpha and beta libraries, which had been barcoded with multiplex adaptors. For the original study's pipeline: For each of nine subset-tissue groups, sequencing data from the five patients were combined, and the groups were compared by unsupervised clustering of TCR gene usage. The Morisita-Horn index, with shared sequences weighted by their contribution to each repertoire, was used to calculate repertoire similarity. TCRdb redid the processing of the public reads, applying fastp at Q25 and MiXCR, and retained in-frame beta chains. Every entry covers one CDR3 protein and lists the most common genes and DNA from its rows. These V and J calls derive from TCRdb rather than the authors' analysis. This sample holds about 6,000 distinct CDR3 sequences; roughly 60% were observed only once. The ten biggest clones cover 9% to 14% of the sample.

There are 15 amino acids in the CDR3, from cysteine to phenylalanine inclusive. Only CDR3 DNA remains: 45 bases, in frame from the first base. Germline trimming amounts to 7 bases on V and 2 bases on J, with 5 as the count of junction bases outside the gene matches. Material: naive CD4+ T cells sorted from blood. The sample's cell subset or site label, decoded: naive CD4+ T cells, CD4+CD45RA+CD25-. In this chain, TRBV12-3 or TRBV12-4 is recombined with TRBJ2-6; 7 central nucleotides agree with TRBD1. The clonotype was recovered from a female donor with breast cancer. The CDR3 in this case is CASTLGTAGANVLTF. The base sequence is TGTGCCAGCACCCTGGGGACAGCTGGGGCCAACGTCCTGACTTTC.